This T cell receptor (beta chain) emerged from a study of shared clonotypes between healthy human individuals. Comments on this clone: What it binds is unknown.

All of the donors resided in Nashville, Tennessee, and each was a Caucasian adult. This table comes from immunoSEQ multiplex PCR, and its TCRdb copy is limited to in-frame clones, with some not included. The data hold roughly 2.5 million clones, with approximately 94% observed a single time. General study points: Clonotype sharing levels among donors were expected to vary with sequencing depth.

Trimming stripped 6 bases from V and 1 base from J, with 12 bases between. The CDR3 is made up of 15 amino acids. Per the germline V gene, CDR1 is ENHRY and CDR2 is SYGVKD. The V gene is TRBV10-3, the J gene TRBJ2-2, with D possibly matching TRBD2 (6 bases). The sequence was obtained from a man between 18 and 29 years old in good health. Material: naive CD4+ T cells sorted from blood. Subset noted: CD45RA+ positively selected. The CDR3 region has the DNA TGTGCCATCAGGCCCCCCGGGGGGAACACCGGGGAGCTGTTTTTT. This translates into CAIRPPGGNTGELFF.